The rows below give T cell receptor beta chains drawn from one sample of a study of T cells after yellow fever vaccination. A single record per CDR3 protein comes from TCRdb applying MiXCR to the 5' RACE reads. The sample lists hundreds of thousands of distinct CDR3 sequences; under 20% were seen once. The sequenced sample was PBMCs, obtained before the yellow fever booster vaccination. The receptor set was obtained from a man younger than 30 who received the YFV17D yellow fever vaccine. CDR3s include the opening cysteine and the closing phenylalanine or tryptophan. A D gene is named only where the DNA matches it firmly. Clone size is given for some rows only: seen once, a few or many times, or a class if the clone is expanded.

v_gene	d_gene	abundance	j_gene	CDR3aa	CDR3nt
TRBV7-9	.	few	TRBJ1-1	CATVRSEAFF	TGTGCCACCGTCCGGTCTGAAGCTTTCTTT
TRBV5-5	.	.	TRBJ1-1	CASSVNREVRFRAFF	TGTGCCAGCAGCGTTAACAGGGAAGTGCGCTTCAGGGCTTTCTTT
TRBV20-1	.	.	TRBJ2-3	CSARDTSTDTQYF	TGCAGTGCTAGGGACACTAGCACAGATACGCAGTATTTT
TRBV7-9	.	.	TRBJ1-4	CASSLVRRHSSTNEKLFF	TGTGCCAGCAGCTTAGTTCGCAGACACAGTTCAACTAATGAAAAACTGTTTTTT
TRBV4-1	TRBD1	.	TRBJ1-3	CASSRPTGAAGNTIYF	TGCGCCAGCAGCCGACCGACAGGGGCGGCTGGAAACACCATATATTTT
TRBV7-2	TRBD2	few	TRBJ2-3	CASTPNPAGGADTQYF	TGTGCCAGCACCCCCAATCCGGCGGGGGGCGCAGATACGCAGTATTTT
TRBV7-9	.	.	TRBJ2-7	CASSSWGQQGEQYF	TGTGCCAGCAGCTCCTGGGGGCAGCAAGGCGAGCAGTACTTC
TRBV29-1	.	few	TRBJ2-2	CSVDWRNTGELFF	TGCAGCGTTGATTGGAGGAACACCGGGGAGCTGTTTTTT
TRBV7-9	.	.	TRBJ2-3	CASSLQGPAPDTQYF	TGTGCCAGCAGCCTACAGGGCCCCGCGCCAGATACGCAGTATTTT
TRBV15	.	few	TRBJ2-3	CATSRDKAGSTDTQYF	TGTGCCACCAGCAGAGATAAGGCAGGGAGCACAGATACGCAGTATTTT
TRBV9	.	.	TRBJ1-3	CASSVSPQVENTIYF	TGTGCCAGCAGCGTTTCCCCCCAGGTCGAAAACACCATATATTTT
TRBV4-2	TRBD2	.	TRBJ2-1	CASRPPGASGNEQFF	TGTGCCAGCAGACCCCCCGGAGCTAGCGGCAATGAGCAGTTCTTC
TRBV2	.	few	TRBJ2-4	CASSDFGLGVGIQYF	TGTGCCAGCAGTGATTTTGGCTTGGGGGTGGGCATTCAGTACTTC
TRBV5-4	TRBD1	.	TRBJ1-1	CASSPLGQFNTEAFF	TGTGCCAGCAGTCCGCTGGGACAGTTCAACACTGAAGCTTTCTTT
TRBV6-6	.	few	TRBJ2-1	CASTGANQNDEQFF	TGTGCCAGCACTGGGGCCAACCAAAACGATGAGCAGTTCTTC
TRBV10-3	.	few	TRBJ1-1	CAISQGIGTEAFF	TGTGCCATCAGCCAGGGGATCGGCACTGAAGCTTTCTTT
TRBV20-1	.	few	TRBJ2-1	CSAPPASSSYNEQFF	TGCAGTGCCCCGCCCGCATCTAGCTCCTACAATGAGCAGTTCTTC
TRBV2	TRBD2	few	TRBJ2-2	CASRGLAAGELFF	TGTGCCAGCAGGGGACTAGCGGCCGGGGAGCTGTTTTTT
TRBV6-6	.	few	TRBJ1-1	CASSSRAEAFF	TGTGCCAGCAGTTCCCGGGCTGAAGCTTTCTTT
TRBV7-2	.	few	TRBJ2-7	CASSLSRGYEQYF	TGTGCCAGCAGCTTATCCCGGGGCTACGAGCAGTACTTC
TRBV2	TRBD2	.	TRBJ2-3	CASSGMGLASDTQYF	TGTGCCAGCAGTGGAATGGGACTAGCATCAGATACGCAGTATTTT
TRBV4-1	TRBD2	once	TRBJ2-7	CASSQGRRGASYEQYF	TGCGCCAGCAGCCAGGGTAGGCGGGGGGCCTCCTACGAGCAGTACTTC
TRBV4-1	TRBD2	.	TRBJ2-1	CASSQTETAGEYNEQFF	TGCGCCAGCAGCCAAACGGAGACGGCGGGGGAATACAATGAGCAGTTCTTC
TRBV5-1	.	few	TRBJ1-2	CASSPGASNYGYTF	TGCGCCAGCAGCCCCGGCGCATCTAACTATGGCTACACCTTC
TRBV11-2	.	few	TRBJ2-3	CASSFPLTSVNADTQYF	TGTGCCAGCAGCTTCCCCCTGACTAGTGTCAATGCAGATACGCAGTATTTT
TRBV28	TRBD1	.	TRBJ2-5	CASQEWDRGQETQYF	TGTGCCAGCCAAGAGTGGGACAGGGGCCAAGAGACCCAGTACTTC
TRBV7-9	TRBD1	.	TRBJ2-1	CAGSRGPVIEQFF	TGTGCCGGTTCGAGGGGGCCAGTAATTGAGCAGTTCTTC
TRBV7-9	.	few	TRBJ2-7	CASSLAGVYEQYF	TGTGCCAGCAGCTTGGCAGGGGTCTACGAGCAGTACTTC
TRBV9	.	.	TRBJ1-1	CASSPRLRPENTEAFF	TGTGCCAGCAGCCCTCGTCTAAGACCTGAGAACACTGAAGCTTTCTTT
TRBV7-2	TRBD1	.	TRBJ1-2	CASSPPDRGYGYTF	TGTGCCAGCAGCCCCCCCGACAGGGGCTATGGCTACACCTTC
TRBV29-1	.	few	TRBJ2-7	CSVGVPVYEQYF	TGCAGCGTTGGGGTCCCGGTGTACGAGCAGTACTTC
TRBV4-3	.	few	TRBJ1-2	CASSQDWLGAGYGYTF	TGCGCCAGCAGCCAAGATTGGCTCGGAGCGGGCTATGGCTACACCTTC
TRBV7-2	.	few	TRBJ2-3	CASSLGQLTYDTDTQYF	TGTGCCAGCAGCTTAGGGCAGCTGACCTATGACACAGATACGCAGTATTTT
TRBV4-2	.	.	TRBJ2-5	CASSQVPGLSETQYF	TGTGCCAGCAGCCAAGTCCCGGGACTTTCAGAGACCCAGTACTTC
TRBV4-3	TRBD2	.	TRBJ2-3	CASSQFSGGADTQYF	TGCGCCAGCAGCCAGTTTAGCGGGGGGGCGGATACGCAGTATTTT
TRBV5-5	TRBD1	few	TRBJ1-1	CASSFGQGVTEAFF	TGTGCCAGCAGCTTCGGACAGGGGGTGACTGAAGCTTTCTTT
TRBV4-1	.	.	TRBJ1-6	CASSLQTGGNSPLHF	TGCGCCAGCAGCCTCCAGACCGGCGGTAATTCACCCCTCCACTTT
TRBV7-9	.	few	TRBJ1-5	CASSLEAVAQPQHF	TGTGCCAGCAGCTTAGAAGCCGTGGCTCAGCCCCAGCATTTT
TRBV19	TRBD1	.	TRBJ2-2	CASSVGQGAGELFF	TGTGCCAGTAGTGTTGGTCAGGGGGCCGGGGAGCTGTTTTTT
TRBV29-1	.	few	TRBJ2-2	CSVAGSWNTGELFF	TGCAGCGTTGCGGGGAGTTGGAACACCGGGGAGCTGTTTTTT
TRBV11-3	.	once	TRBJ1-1	CASSFGTDMNTEAFF	TGTGCCAGCAGCTTTGGTACAGACATGAACACTGAAGCTTTCTTT
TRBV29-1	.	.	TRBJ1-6	CSVEETTNSPLHF	TGCAGCGTTGAAGAAACCACTAATTCACCCCTCCACTTT
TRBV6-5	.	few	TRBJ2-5	CASSSTPHGKETQYF	TGTGCCAGCAGTTCCACCCCCCACGGGAAAGAGACCCAGTACTTC
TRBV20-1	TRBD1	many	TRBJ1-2	CSAPGTASYGYTF	TGCAGTGCTCCCGGGACAGCAAGCTATGGCTACACCTTC
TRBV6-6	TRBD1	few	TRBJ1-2	CASSSADRVYGYTF	TGTGCCAGCAGCTCCGCGGACAGGGTCTATGGCTACACCTTC
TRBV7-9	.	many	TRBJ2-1	CASSSALRTGDYNEQFF	TGTGCCAGCAGCTCCGCCTTGCGGACGGGGGACTACAATGAGCAGTTCTTC
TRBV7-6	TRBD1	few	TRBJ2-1	CASSLGTGGDNEQFF	TGTGCCAGCAGCTTAGGGACAGGGGGGGACAATGAGCAGTTCTTC
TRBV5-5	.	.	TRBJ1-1	CASSRDGRVMNTEAFF	TGTGCCAGCAGCCGCGACGGGAGGGTCATGAACACTGAAGCTTTCTTT
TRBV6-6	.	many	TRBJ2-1	CAAGRFYNEQFF	TGTGCCGCAGGCAGGTTTTACAATGAGCAGTTCTTC
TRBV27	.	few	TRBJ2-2	CASSFPYGAGELFF	TGTGCCAGCAGTTTTCCCTACGGGGCCGGGGAGCTGTTTTTT
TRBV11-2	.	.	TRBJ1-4	CASSLDPWAGTEKLFF	TGTGCCAGCAGCTTAGATCCCTGGGCAGGGACTGAAAAACTGTTTTTT
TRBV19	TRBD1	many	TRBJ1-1	CASSRPDRGNTEAFF	TGTGCCAGTAGCAGACCGGACAGGGGGAACACTGAAGCTTTCTTT